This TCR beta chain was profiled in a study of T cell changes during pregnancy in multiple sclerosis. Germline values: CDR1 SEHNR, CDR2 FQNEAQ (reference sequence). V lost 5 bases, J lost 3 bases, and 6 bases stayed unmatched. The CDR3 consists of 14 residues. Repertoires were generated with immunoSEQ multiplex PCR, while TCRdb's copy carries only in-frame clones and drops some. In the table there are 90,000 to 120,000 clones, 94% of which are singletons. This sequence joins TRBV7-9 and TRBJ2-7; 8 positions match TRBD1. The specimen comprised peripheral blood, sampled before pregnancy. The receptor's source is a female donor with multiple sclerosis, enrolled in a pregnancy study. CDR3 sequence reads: CASSPSGQGYEQYF. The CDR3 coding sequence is TGTGCCAGCAGCCCCTCTGGACAGGGCTACGAGCAGTACTTC. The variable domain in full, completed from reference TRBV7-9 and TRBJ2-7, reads DTGVSQNPRHKITKRGQNVTFRCDPISEHNRLYWYRQTLGQGPEFLTYFQNEAQLEKSRLLSDRFSAERPKGSFSTLEIQRTEQGDSAMYLCASSPSGQGYEQYFGPGTRLTVT.